This T cell receptor beta chain derives from a study of T cell repertoires in cytomegalovirus infection. A single record per CDR3 protein comes from TCRdb applying MiXCR to the reads. This sample has 450,000 to 600,000 distinct CDR3 sequences, with 30% to 40% found just once. Only a few counts were recorded for this clonotype. Antigen unknown. The V gene's germline CDR1 is MNHEY and CDR2 SVGAGI. The V gene lost 2 bases and the J gene lost 7 bases, with 9 bases spanning the gap. There are 14 residues in the CDR3. This TCR came from a human donor in good health (CMV status not recorded). Some clones in this sample may be carry-over from other donors' samples. J is TRBJ1-6 and V is TRBV6-5; D call uncertain. The sequencing used cultured PBMCs, collected from culture after CMV antigen stimulation. The CDR3 loop reads CASSYGVGNSPLHF. In DNA form, the CDR3 reads TGTGCCAGCAGTTACGGGGTGGGGAATTCACCCCTCCACTTT.